This TCR beta chain came from a study of TIL therapy for anti-PD-1-resistant metastatic lung cancer. Overall study: Median patient age was approximately 59, ranging roughly 35-75 years. Study-level points and caveats: This highly selected cohort may not generalize to typical lung cancer patients.

This clone was detected only a few times. Its antigen is currently unknown. Sequencing used immunoSEQ v3. The repertoire was sequenced with immunoSEQ multiplex PCR; TCRdb's copy has only in-frame clones and lacks some. In the table there are more than 90,000 clones, roughly two thirds of which are singletons. As to time point: pre-treatment sample, taken before nivolumab and TIL therapy. Most excised metastases sampled were pleural nodules or supraclavicular lymph nodes. The germline gives CDR1 SGHNT, CDR2 YYREEE (reference sequence). Trimming removed 2 bases from V and 0 bases from J, with 11 bases in between. The CDR3 loop spans 15 amino acids.

The rearrangement joins TRBV5-4 to TRBJ1-1; TRBD1 might be the D (6 bases). The sequence was collected from a person aged 25-79 years with non-small cell lung cancer. The material was tumor tissue, obtained at baseline. The CDR3 sequence: CASSFQGRVNTEAFF. In DNA, the CDR3 is TGTGCCAGCAGCTTCCAGGGGAGGGTGAACACTGAAGCTTTCTTT. Looking up the rest from reference TRBV5-4 and TRBJ1-1 gives the full variable domain: ETGVTQSPTHLIKTRGQQVTLRCSSQSGHNTVSWYQQALGQGPQFIFQYYREEENGRGNFPPRFSGLQFPNYSSELNVNALELDDSALYLCASSFQGRVNTEAFFGQGTRLTVV.